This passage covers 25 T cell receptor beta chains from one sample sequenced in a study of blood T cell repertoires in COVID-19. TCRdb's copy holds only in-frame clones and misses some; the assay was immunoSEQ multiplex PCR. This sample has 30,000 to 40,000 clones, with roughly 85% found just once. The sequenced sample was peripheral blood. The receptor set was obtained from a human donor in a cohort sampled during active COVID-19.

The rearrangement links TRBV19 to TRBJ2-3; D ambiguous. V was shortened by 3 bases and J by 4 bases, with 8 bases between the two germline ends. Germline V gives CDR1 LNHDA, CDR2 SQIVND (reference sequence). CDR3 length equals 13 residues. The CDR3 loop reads CASSIRYADTQYF. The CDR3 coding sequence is TGTGCCAGTAGTATTAGATACGCAGATACGCAGTATTTT.

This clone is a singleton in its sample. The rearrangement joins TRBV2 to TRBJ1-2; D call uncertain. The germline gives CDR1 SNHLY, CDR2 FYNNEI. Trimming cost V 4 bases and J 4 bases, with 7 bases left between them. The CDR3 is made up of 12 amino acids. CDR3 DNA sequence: TGTGCCAGCAGTGGTGGCTCCTATGGCTACACCTTC. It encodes CASSGGSYGYTF.

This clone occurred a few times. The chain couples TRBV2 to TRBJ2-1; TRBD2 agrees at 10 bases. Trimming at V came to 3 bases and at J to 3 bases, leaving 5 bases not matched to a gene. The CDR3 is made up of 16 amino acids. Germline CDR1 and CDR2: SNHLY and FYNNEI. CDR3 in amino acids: CASSEIVAGGYNEQFF. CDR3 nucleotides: TGTGCCAGCAGTGAGATCGTAGCGGGGGGCTACAATGAGCAGTTCTTC.

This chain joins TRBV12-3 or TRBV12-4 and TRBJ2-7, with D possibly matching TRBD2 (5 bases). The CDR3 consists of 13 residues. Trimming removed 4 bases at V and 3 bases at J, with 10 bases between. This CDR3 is CASSSGSSYEQYF. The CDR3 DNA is TGTGCCAGCAGTTCTGGGAGCAGCTACGAGCAGTACTTC.

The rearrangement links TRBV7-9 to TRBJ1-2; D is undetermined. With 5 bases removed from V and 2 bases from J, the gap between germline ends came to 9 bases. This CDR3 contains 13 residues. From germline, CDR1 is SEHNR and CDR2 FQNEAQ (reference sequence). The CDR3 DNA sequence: TGTGCCAGCAGCGGAGACGGCAACTATGGCTACACCTTC. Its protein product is CASSGDGNYGYTF.

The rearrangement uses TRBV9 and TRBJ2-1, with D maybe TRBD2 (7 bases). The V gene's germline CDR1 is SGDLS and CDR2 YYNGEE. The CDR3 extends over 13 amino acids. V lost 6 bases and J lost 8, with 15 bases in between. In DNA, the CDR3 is TGTGCCAGCACCATAGGGGGGGAGGATGAGCAGTTCTTC. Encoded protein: CASTIGGEDEQFF.

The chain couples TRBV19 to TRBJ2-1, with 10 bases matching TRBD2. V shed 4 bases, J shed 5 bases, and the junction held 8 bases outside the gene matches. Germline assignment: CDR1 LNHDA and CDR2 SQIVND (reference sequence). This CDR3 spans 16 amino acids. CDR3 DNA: TGTGCCAGTAGTAGATTAGCGGGGGGATTAAACAATGAGCAGTTCTTC. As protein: CASSRLAGGLNNEQFF.

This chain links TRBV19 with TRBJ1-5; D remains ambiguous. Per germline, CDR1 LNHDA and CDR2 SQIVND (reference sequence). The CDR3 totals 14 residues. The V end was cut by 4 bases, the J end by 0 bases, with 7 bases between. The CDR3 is CASSNTDSNQPQHF. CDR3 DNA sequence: TGTGCCAGTAGTAATACAGATAGCAATCAGCCCCAGCATTTT.

CDR3 nucleotide sequence: TGTGCCAGCAGTTATGTTAGACAGGGGAGTTCACCCCTCCACTTT. Amino acid sequence: CASSYVRQGSSPLHF. The chain recombines TRBV6-5 with TRBJ1-6; 8 nucleotides line up with TRBD1. Germline lookup yields CDR1 MNHEY and CDR2 SVGAGI. There are 15 residues in the CDR3. With V trimmed by 3 bases and J by 9 bases, 7 bases remained unmatched.

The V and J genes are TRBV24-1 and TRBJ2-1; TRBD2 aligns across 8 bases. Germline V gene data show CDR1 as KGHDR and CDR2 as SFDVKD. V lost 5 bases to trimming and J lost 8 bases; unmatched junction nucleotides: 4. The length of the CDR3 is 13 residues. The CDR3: CATSAAGDHEQFF. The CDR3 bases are TGTGCCACCAGTGCAGCGGGGGACCATGAGCAGTTCTTC.

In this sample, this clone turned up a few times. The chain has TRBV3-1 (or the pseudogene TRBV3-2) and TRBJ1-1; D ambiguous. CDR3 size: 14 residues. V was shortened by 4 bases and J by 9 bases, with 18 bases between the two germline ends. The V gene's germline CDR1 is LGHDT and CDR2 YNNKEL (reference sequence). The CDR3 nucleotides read TGTGCCAGCAGCCCTGGGAGGTTGGGTACTCAAGCTTTCTTT. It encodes CASSPGRLGTQAFF.

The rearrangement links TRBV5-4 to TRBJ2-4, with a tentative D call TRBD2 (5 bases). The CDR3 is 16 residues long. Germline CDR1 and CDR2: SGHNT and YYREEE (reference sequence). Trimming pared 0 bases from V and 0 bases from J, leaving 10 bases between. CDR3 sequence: CASSLDSRGAKNIQYF. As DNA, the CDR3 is TGTGCCAGCAGCTTGGACAGTCGGGGAGCCAAAAACATTCAGTACTTC.

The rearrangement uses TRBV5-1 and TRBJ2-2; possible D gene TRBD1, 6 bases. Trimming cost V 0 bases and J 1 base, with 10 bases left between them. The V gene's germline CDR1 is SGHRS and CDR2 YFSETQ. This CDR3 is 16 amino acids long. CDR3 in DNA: TGCGCCAGCAGCTTGGCCGGGACACAGAACACCGGGGAGCTGTTTTTT. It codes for CASSLAGTQNTGELFF. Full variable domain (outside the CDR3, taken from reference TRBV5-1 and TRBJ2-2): KAGVTQTPRYLIKTRGQQVTLSCSPISGHRSVSWYQQTPGQGLQFLFEYFSETQRNKGNFPGRFSGRQFSNSRSEMNVSTLELGDSALYLCASSLAGTQNTGELFFGEGSRLTVL.

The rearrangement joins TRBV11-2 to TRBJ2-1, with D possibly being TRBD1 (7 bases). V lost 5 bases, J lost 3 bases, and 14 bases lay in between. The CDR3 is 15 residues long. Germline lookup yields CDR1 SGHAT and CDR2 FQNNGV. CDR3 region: CASSAGQLLYNEQFF. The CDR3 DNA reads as TGTGCCAGCAGCGCGGGACAGCTACTCTACAATGAGCAGTTCTTC.

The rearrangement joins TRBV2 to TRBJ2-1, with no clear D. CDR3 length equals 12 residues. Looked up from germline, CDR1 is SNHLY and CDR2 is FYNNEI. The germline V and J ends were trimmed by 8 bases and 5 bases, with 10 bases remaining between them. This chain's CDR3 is CASCGDHNEQFF. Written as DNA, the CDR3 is TGTGCCAGCTGCGGCGACCACAATGAGCAGTTCTTC.

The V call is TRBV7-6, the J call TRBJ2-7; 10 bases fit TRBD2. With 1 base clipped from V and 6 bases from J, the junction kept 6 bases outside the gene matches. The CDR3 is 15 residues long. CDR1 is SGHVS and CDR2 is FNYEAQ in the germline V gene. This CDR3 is CASSLGASGRVEQYF. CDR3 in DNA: TGTGCCAGCAGCTTAGGGGCTAGCGGGAGAGTCGAGCAGTACTTC.

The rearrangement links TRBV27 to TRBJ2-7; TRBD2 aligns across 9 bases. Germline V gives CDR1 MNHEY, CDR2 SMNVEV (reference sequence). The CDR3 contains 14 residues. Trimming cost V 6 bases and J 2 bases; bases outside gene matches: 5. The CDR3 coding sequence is TGTGCCAGCAGCCCTAGCGGGGTGACCTACGAGCAGTACTTC. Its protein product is CASSPSGVTYEQYF.

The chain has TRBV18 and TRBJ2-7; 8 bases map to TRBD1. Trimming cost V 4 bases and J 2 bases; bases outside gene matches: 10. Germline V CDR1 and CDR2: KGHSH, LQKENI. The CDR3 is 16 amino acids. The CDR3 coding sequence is TGTGCCAGCTCACAGAGGCCGGACAGGGCAGCCTACGAGCAGTACTTC. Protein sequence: CASSQRPDRAAYEQYF.

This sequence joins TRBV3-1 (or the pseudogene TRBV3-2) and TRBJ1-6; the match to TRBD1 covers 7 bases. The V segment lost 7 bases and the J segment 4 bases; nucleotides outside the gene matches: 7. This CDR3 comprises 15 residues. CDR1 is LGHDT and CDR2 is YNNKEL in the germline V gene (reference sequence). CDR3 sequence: CASTPEGQYNSPLHF. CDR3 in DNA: TGTGCCAGCACCCCGGAGGGACAGTATAATTCACCCCTCCACTTT.

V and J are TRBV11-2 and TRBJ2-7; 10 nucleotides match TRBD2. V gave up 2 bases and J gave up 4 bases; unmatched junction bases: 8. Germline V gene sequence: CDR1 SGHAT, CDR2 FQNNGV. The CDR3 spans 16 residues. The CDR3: CASSLLGTSDIYEQYF. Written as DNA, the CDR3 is TGTGCCAGCAGCTTACTAGGGACTAGCGATATTTACGAGCAGTACTTC.

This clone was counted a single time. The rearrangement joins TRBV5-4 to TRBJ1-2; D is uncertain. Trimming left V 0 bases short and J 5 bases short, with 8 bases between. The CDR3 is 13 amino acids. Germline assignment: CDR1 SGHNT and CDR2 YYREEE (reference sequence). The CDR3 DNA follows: TGTGCCAGCAGCTTGGACGAGGGATATGGCTACACCTTC. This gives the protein CASSLDEGYGYTF.

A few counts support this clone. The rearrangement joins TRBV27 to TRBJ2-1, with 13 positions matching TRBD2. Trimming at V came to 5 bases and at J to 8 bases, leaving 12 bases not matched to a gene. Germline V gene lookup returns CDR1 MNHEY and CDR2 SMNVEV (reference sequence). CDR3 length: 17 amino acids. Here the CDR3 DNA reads TGTGCCAGCAGTAGGCCCCCCACTAGCGGGAGGGCCTATGAGCAGTTCTTC. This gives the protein CASSRPPTSGRAYEQFF.

Written as DNA, the CDR3 is TGTGCCAGCTCACCCGGACAGTTTTATAGCAATCAGCCCCAGCATTTT. Its translation is CASSPGQFYSNQPQHF. The V call is TRBV18, the J call TRBJ1-5, with a tentative D call TRBD1 (6 bases). The ends were cut back, 3 bases at V and 0 bases at J, with 12 bases in the middle. CDR3 length: 16 amino acids. CDR1 is KGHSH, CDR2 LQKENI, per germline.

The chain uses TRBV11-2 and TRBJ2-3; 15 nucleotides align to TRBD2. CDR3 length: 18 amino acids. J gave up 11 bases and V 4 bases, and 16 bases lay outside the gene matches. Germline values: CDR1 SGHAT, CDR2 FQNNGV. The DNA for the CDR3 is TGTGCCAGCAGCTACCCGGGACTAGCGGGGGGTCCCCTTGGTGGGCAGTATTTT. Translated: CASSYPGLAGGPLGGQYF.

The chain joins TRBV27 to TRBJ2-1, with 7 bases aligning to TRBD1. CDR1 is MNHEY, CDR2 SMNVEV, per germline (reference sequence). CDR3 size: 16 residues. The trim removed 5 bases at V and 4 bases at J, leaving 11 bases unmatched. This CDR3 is CASSPPLGGRYNEQFF. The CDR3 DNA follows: TGTGCCAGCAGTCCACCATTAGGGGGCAGGTACAATGAGCAGTTCTTC.